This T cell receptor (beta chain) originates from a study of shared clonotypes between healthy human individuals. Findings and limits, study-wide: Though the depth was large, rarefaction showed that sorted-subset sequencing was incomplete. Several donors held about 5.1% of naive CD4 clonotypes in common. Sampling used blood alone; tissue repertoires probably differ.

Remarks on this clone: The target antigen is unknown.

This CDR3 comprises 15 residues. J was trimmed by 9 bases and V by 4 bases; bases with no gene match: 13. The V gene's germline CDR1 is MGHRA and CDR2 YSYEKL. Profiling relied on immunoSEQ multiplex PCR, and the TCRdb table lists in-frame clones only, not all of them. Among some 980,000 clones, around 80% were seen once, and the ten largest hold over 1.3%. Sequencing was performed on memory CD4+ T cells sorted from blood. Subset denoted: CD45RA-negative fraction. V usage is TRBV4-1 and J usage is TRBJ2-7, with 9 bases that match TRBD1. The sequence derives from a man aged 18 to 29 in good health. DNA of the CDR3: TGCGCCAGCAGCCCCGGTAGGGGGACAGGGCTAGGGCAGTACTTC. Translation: CASSPGRGTGLGQYF.